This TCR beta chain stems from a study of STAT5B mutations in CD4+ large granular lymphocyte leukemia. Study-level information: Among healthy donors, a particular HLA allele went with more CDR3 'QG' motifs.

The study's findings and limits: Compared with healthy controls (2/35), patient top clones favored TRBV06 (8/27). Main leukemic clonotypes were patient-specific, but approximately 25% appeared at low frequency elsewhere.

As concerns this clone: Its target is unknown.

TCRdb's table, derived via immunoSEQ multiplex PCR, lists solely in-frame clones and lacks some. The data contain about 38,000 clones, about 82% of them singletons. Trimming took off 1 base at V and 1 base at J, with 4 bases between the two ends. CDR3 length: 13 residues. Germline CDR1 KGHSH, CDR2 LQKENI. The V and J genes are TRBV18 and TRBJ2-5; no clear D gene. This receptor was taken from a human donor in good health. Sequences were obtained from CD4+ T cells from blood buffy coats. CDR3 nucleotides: TGTGCCAGCTCACCACAGGGCCAAGAGACCCAGTACTTC. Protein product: CASSPQGQETQYF.